The clone carrying this T cell receptor beta chain was seen more than once but under ten times. Its antigen is undetermined. The data belong to a study of T cell repertoires in cytomegalovirus infection. Looking at the study overall: In public TCR beta signatures, there were indications of both CMV infection and matching HLA type. Study-wide points: Within the response measured ex vivo, HLA-C-restricted CMV-specific TCR beta clonotypes were dominant.

TCRdb re-analysed the reads in MiXCR, keeping a single row per CDR3 protein. This table has about 530,000 distinct CDR3 sequences, more than 20% appearing once. The sample comprised PBMCs. The origin of this receptor is a human donor in good health (CMV status not recorded). Some clones in this sample may be carry-over from other donors' samples.

The CDR3 spells CASGFLAGVADTQYF. CDR3 nucleotides: TGTGCCAGTGGTTTTTTAGCGGGAGTGGCAGATACGCAGTATTTT. The chain joins TRBV19 to TRBJ2-3; 9 bases match TRBD2. CDR1 is LNHDA and CDR2 is SQIVND in the germline V gene (reference sequence). J gave up 4 bases and V 8 bases, and 10 bases lay outside the gene matches. The CDR3 consists of 15 residues.